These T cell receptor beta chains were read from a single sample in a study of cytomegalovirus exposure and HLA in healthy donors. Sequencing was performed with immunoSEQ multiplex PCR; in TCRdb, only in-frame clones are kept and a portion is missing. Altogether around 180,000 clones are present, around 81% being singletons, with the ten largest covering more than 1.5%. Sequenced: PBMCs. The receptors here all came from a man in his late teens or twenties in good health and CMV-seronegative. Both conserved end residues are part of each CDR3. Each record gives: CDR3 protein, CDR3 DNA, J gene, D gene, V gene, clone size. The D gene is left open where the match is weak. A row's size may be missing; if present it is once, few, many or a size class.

CDR3: CSVVQNNEKLFF; DNA: TGCAGCGTTGTACAGAATAATGAAAAACTGTTTTTT; J: TRBJ1-4; D: -; V: TRBV29-1; size: -
CDR3: CASKWGAASYEQYF; DNA: TGTGCCAGCAAATGGGGAGCTGCCTCCTACGAGCAGTACTTC; J: TRBJ2-7; D: -; V: TRBV7-2; size: -
CDR3: CASSYYGQGRGEAFF; DNA: TGTGCCAGCAGTTACTACGGACAGGGCCGGGGGGAAGCTTTCTTT; J: TRBJ1-1; D: TRBD1; V: TRBV27; size: -
CDR3: CASSFKRSAGSQETQYF; DNA: TGTGCCAGCAGCTTCAAACGATCCGCGGGGAGCCAAGAGACCCAGTACTTC; J: TRBJ2-5; D: -; V: TRBV7-6; size: -
CDR3: CATSRGTGENSPLHF; DNA: TGTGCCACCAGCAGGGGGACAGGAGAAAATTCACCCCTCCACTTT; J: TRBJ1-6; D: TRBD1; V: TRBV15; size: -
CDR3: CASSYSRGKRAEAFF; DNA: TGTGCCAGCAGTTACTCGAGAGGGAAAAGGGCTGAAGCTTTCTTT; J: TRBJ1-1; D: -; V: TRBV6-6; size: -
CDR3: CSVLDRAIYNEQFF; DNA: TGCAGCGTGCTGGACAGGGCGATTTACAATGAGCAGTTCTTC; J: TRBJ2-1; D: TRBD1; V: TRBV29-1; size: few
CDR3: CASSLSLAGVPETQYF; DNA: TGTGCCAGCAGCTTATCCCTAGCGGGAGTCCCAGAGACCCAGTACTTC; J: TRBJ2-5; D: TRBD2; V: TRBV7-3; size: few
CDR3: CSSRLDRSTDTQYF; DNA: TGTTCCAGCAGGTTGGACAGGAGCACAGATACGCAGTATTTT; J: TRBJ2-3; D: TRBD1; V: TRBV7-9; size: -
CDR3: CASSNMGGPTYNEQFF; DNA: TGTGCCAGCAGCAATATGGGAGGGCCAACCTACAATGAGCAGTTCTTC; J: TRBJ2-1; D: TRBD2; V: TRBV14; size: few
CDR3: CASSPNLGSGSTDTQYF; DNA: TGTGCCAGCTCACCTAATCTTGGTAGCGGCTCCACAGATACGCAGTATTTT; J: TRBJ2-3; D: -; V: TRBV18; size: -
CDR3: CTSVPGLAGNNEQFF; DNA: TGCACCAGCGTCCCGGGACTAGCGGGGAACAATGAGCAGTTCTTC; J: TRBJ2-1; D: -; V: TRBV1; size: -
CDR3: CASSGSYNEQFF; DNA: TGTGCCAGCAGCGGCAGTTACAATGAGCAGTTCTTC; J: TRBJ2-1; D: -; V: TRBV9; size: -
CDR3: CATKLGPHNTETQYF; DNA: TGCGCCACTAAGTTGGGGCCACACAATACGGAGACCCAGTACTTC; J: TRBJ2-5; D: -; V: TRBV23-1; size: -
CDR3: CASSLGFSPYNEQFF; DNA: TGTGCCAGCAGCTTGGGTTTCAGTCCCTACAATGAGCAGTTCTTC; J: TRBJ2-1; D: -; V: TRBV5-6; size: -
CDR3: CASSPRTGISSYNEQFF; DNA: TGTGCCAGCAGCCCCAGGACAGGGATTAGCTCCTACAATGAGCAGTTCTTC; J: TRBJ2-1; D: TRBD1; V: TRBV7-8; size: -
CDR3: CASSIQGRPQHF; DNA: TGTGCCAGCAGTATACAGGGCCGGCCCCAGCATTTT; J: TRBJ1-5; D: -; V: TRBV2; size: -
CDR3: CASSFNARNSYEQYF; DNA: TGTGCCAGCAGTTTTAACGCCAGGAACTCCTACGAGCAGTACTTC; J: TRBJ2-7; D: -; V: TRBV28; size: -
CDR3: CASSSYRSNEQFF; DNA: TGTGCCAGCAGCTCCTACAGGAGTAATGAGCAGTTCTTC; J: TRBJ2-1; D: -; V: TRBV11-2; size: -
CDR3: CASSLQGAQSYNSPLHF; DNA: TGTGCCAGCAGCTTACAGGGGGCGCAATCCTATAATTCACCCCTCCACTTT; J: TRBJ1-6; D: TRBD1; V: TRBV7-2; size: -
CDR3: CASTPYPLSTGEKNYGYTF; DNA: TGTGCCAGCACCCCCTACCCCCTTTCGACAGGGGAGAAAAACTATGGCTACACCTTC; J: TRBJ1-2; D: TRBD1; V: TRBV9; size: -
CDR3: CASSFPGTGNYGYTF; DNA: TGTGCCAGCAGTTTTCCCGGGACAGGGAACTATGGCTACACCTTC; J: TRBJ1-2; D: TRBD1; V: TRBV28; size: -
CDR3: CASSVSDWTGNSPLHF; DNA: TGTGCCAGCAGCGTGAGTGACTGGACGGGAAATTCACCCCTCCACTTT; J: TRBJ1-6; D: -; V: TRBV9; size: -
CDR3: CASRRDYQADEQYF; DNA: TGTGCCAGCAGACGGGACTACCAAGCCGACGAGCAGTACTTC; J: TRBJ2-7; D: TRBD2; V: TRBV6-5; size: -
CDR3: CASSTRREGLGEQFF; DNA: TGTGCCAGCAGCACAAGGCGGGAGGGCCTGGGAGAGCAGTTCTTC; J: TRBJ2-1; D: TRBD2; V: TRBV9; size: -
CDR3: CASSEGTVGSTSRYF; DNA: TGCGCCAGCAGCGAAGGGACAGTTGGATCTACGAGCAGGTACTTC; J: TRBJ2-7; D: TRBD1; V: TRBV5-1; size: -
CDR3: CASSLGASEKLFF; DNA: TGTGCCAGCAGCTTAGGGGCAAGTGAAAAACTGTTTTTT; J: TRBJ1-4; D: -; V: TRBV7-2; size: few
CDR3: CASSTPGVYGGYTF; DNA: TGTGCCAGCAGTACGCCCGGGGTTTATGGCGGCTACACCTTC; J: TRBJ1-2; D: -; V: TRBV27; size: -
CDR3: CASSVVGGNTEAFF; DNA: TGTGCCAGCAGCGTAGTTGGAGGTAACACTGAAGCTTTCTTT; J: TRBJ1-1; D: -; V: TRBV9; size: -
CDR3: CASSQARYDSPLHF; DNA: TGCGCCAGCAGCCAAGCCCGGTACGATTCACCCCTCCACTTT; J: TRBJ1-6; D: -; V: TRBV4-3; size: -
CDR3: CASSQEKGPGVHYEQYF; DNA: TGTGCCAGCAGCCAAGAAAAGGGGCCTGGGGTTCACTACGAGCAGTACTTC; J: TRBJ2-7; D: -; V: TRBV4-2; size: -
CDR3: CASSLDTRLLSPLHF; DNA: TGTGCCAGCAGCTTAGACACGAGACTACTTTCACCCCTCCACTTT; J: TRBJ1-6; D: -; V: TRBV7-2; size: -
CDR3: CASSWDRVVGTDTQYF; DNA: TGTGCCAGCAGCTGGGACAGGGTCGTCGGCACAGATACGCAGTATTTT; J: TRBJ2-3; D: TRBD1; V: TRBV7-6; size: once
CDR3: CASSLRGLSSYEQYF; DNA: TGTGCCAGCAGTTTAAGAGGCCTGAGCTCCTACGAGCAGTACTTC; J: TRBJ2-7; D: -; V: TRBV28; size: -
CDR3: CASSARTGPYEQYF; DNA: TGTGCCAGCAGCGCCCGGACAGGGCCCTACGAGCAGTACTTC; J: TRBJ2-7; D: TRBD1; V: TRBV7-8; size: -
CDR3: CASSRDHRVGNQPQHF; DNA: TGTGCCAGCTCAAGGGACCACAGGGTAGGCAATCAGCCCCAGCATTTT; J: TRBJ1-5; D: -; V: TRBV18; size: -
CDR3: CAIQVYTDTQYF; DNA: TGTGCCATACAAGTTTACACAGATACGCAGTATTTT; J: TRBJ2-3; D: -; V: TRBV2; size: once
CDR3: CASSLGGGARGLGTDTQYF; DNA: TGTGCCAGCAGCTTAGGGGGTGGGGCAAGGGGGTTGGGCACAGATACGCAGTATTTT; J: TRBJ2-3; D: -; V: TRBV7-2; size: -
CDR3: CASSSSHPQRGEYEQYF; DNA: TGTGCCAGCAGCTCATCCCACCCCCAGCGGGGAGAATACGAGCAGTACTTC; J: TRBJ2-7; D: TRBD2; V: TRBV7-9; size: few
CDR3: CASSWRQGAGSYEQYF; DNA: TGTGCCAGCAGCTGGAGACAGGGGGCAGGATCCTACGAGCAGTACTTC; J: TRBJ2-7; D: TRBD1; V: TRBV5-4; size: few
CDR3: CASSQEFGGHEQFF; DNA: TGCGCCAGCAGCCAAGAGTTCGGCGGGCATGAGCAGTTCTTC; J: TRBJ2-1; D: -; V: TRBV4-1; size: -
CDR3: CASRRALGTGLDTF; DNA: TGTGCCAGTAGGCGGGCACTCGGGACAGGGCTCGACACCTTC; J: TRBJ1-2; D: TRBD1; V: TRBV19; size: -
CDR3: CASSPHPGYPYEQYF; DNA: TGTGCCAGCAGCCCCCACCCCGGGTACCCCTACGAGCAGTACTTC; J: TRBJ2-7; D: -; V: TRBV7-9; size: -
CDR3: CASSQEASRNEQFF; DNA: TGTGCCAGCAGCCAAGAGGCTAGCCGAAATGAGCAGTTCTTC; J: TRBJ2-1; D: -; V: TRBV4-2; size: -
CDR3: CASRTSGGYNEQFF; DNA: TGTGCCAGCAGAACTAGCGGGGGGTACAATGAGCAGTTCTTC; J: TRBJ2-1; D: TRBD2; V: TRBV6-1; size: -
CDR3: CSGGTDEQYF; DNA: TGCAGCGGCGGAACCGACGAGCAGTACTTC; J: TRBJ2-7; D: -; V: TRBV29-1; size: -
CDR3: CASSFGVTNTGELFF; DNA: TGCGCCAGCAGCTTCGGGGTTACTAACACCGGGGAGCTGTTTTTT; J: TRBJ2-2; D: -; V: TRBV5-1; size: once